This T cell receptor (beta chain) originates from a study of cytomegalovirus exposure and HLA in healthy donors. Looking at the study overall: Previous work identified 95 million to 120 million unique TCR beta sequences from some 170 million T cells. HLA-typed donors were the source of some 80 million unique TCRs, which an early data release held.

Study-wide findings and caveats: Later analysis showed TCR association rates varying by HLA locus, highest for DRB1 and lowest for HLA-C.

The PCR had 60 Vbeta and 13 Jbeta primers. Generated by immunoSEQ multiplex PCR, the TCRdb table keeps only in-frame clones and is missing some. The profile shows 100,000 to 150,000 clones, 70% to 75% of them singletons. CDR3 size: 13 residues. The V gene's germline CDR1 is SGHTA and CDR2 FQGNSA. V was shortened by 3 bases and J by 3 bases, with 8 bases between the two germline ends. Concerning this clone: Its antigen is undetermined. Other DNA sequences of this sample code for an identical CDR3.

This clonotype was sampled from a male donor in good health and CMV-seronegative. Sequencing input: PBMCs. The chain couples TRBV7-2 to TRBJ2-5; weak D call: TRBD1 (6 bases). For the CDR3, the DNA is TGTGCCAGCAGCTTGGGGACAAAAGAGACCCAGTACTTC. Protein sequence: CASSLGTKETQYF.